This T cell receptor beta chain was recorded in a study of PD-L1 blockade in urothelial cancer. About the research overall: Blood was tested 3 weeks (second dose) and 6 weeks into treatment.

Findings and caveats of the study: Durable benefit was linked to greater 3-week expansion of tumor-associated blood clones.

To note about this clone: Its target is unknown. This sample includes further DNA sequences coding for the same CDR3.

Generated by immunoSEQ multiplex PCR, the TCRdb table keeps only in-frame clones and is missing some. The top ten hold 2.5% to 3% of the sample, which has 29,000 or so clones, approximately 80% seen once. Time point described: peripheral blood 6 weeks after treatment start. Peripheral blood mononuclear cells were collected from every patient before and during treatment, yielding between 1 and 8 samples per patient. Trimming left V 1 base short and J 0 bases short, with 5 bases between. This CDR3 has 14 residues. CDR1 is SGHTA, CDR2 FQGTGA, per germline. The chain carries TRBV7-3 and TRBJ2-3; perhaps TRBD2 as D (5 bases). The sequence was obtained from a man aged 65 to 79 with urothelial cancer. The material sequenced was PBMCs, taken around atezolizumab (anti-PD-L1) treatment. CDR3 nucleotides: TGTGCCAGCAGCTTAAGCGGGAGCACAGATACGCAGTATTTT. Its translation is CASSLSGSTDTQYF. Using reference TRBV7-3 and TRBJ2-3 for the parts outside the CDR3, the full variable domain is GAGVSQTPSNKVTEKGKYVELRCDPISGHTALYWYRQSLGQGPEFLIYFQGTGAADDSGLPNDRFFAVRPEGSVSTLKIQRTERGDSAVYLCASSLSGSTDTQYFGPGTRLTVL.